This entry lists 32 T cell receptor beta chains sequenced from one sample in a study of T-cell memory formation after mild COVID-19. TCRdb re-called the 5' RACE reads through MiXCR, storing one row per CDR3 protein. Counted here are fewer than 600,000 distinct CDR3 sequences, about 20% occurring once; the ten biggest clones make up roughly 8.3%. Sequenced material: PBMCs or a T cell subset sorted from them (not recorded which). The receptors shown here come from an adult woman who had mild COVID-19 (a few samples of this study predate the infection). Cell type and time point are not known.

This clonotype was picked up a small number of times. This chain joins TRBV23-1 and TRBJ2-7, with TRBD2 matching 10 bases. TRBV23-1 is an ORF, and what it does is uncertain. This CDR3 region has 19 residues. Trimming at V came to 0 bases and at J to 3 bases, leaving 14 bases not matched to a gene. CDR3 in DNA: TGCGCCAGCAGTCAATCCCGGCTAGCGGGGGAGAAAAAGAGCTACGAGCAGTACTTC. Translated, it gives CASSQSRLAGEKKSYEQYF.

The rearrangement links TRBV10-3 to TRBJ1-2, with TRBD1 identical over 8 bases. Germline V gene sequence: CDR1 ENHRY, CDR2 SYGVKD. The junction had 7 bases not matched to a gene; V was cut back by 2 bases and J by 5 bases. The CDR3 runs to 15 residues. In nucleotides, the CDR3 is TGTGCCATCAGTGAGGGGGGACAGGTTTCGTATGGCTACACCTTC. This codes for CAISEGGQVSYGYTF.

This chain joins TRBV25-1 and TRBJ1-3; D is ambiguous. This CDR3 is built from 14 residues. Germline V gene sequence: CDR1 MGHDK, CDR2 SYGVNS. V was trimmed by 4 bases and J by 3 bases, leaving 10 bases between them. The CDR3 DNA reads TGTGCCAGCAGTGCGATTGACTATGGAAACACCATATATTTT. Its translation is CASSAIDYGNTIYF. Filled out from reference TRBV25-1 and TRBJ1-3, the complete variable domain reads EADIYQTPRYLVIGTGKKITLECSQTMGHDKMYWYQQDPGMELHLIHYSYGVNSTEKGDLSSESTVSRIRTEHFPLTLESARPSHTSQYLCASSAIDYGNTIYFGEGSWLTVV.

The sample holds many counts of this clonotype. V usage is TRBV24-1 and J usage is TRBJ2-1, with TRBD2 matching 13 bases. Germline V lookup: CDR1 KGHDR, CDR2 SFDVKD. The trim removed 4 bases at V and 6 bases at J, leaving 5 bases unmatched. This CDR3 region has 16 residues. CDR3 protein: CATSETSGRDGNEQFF. The CDR3 DNA follows: TGTGCCACCAGTGAAACTAGCGGGAGGGACGGCAATGAGCAGTTCTTC.

The chain joins TRBV2 to TRBJ2-5, with 7 positions matching TRBD1. The CDR3 extends over 15 amino acids. Germline lookup yields CDR1 SNHLY and CDR2 FYNNEI. V lost 4 bases to trimming and J lost 2 bases; unmatched junction nucleotides: 7. DNA for the CDR3: TGTGCCAGCAGTGTGGTACAGGGGCTTCAAGAGACCCAGTACTTC. Translation: CASSVVQGLQETQYF. Full variable domain (missing parts from reference TRBV2 and TRBJ2-5): EPEVTQTPSHQVTQMGQEVILRCVPISNHLYFYWYRQILGQKVEFLVSFYNNEISEKSEIFDDQFSVERPDGSNFTLKIRSTKLEDSAMYFCASSVVQGLQETQYFGPGTRLLVL.

This clonotype was seen a handful of times. The chain combines TRBV6-5 with TRBJ1-4; 7 bases map to TRBD1. CDR1 and CDR2 (germline): MNHEY, SVGAGI. The V gene end was trimmed by 5 bases and the J gene end by 5 bases; junction bases not matched to a gene: 8. This CDR3 is built from 15 residues. The CDR3 coding sequence is TGTGCCAGCAGTCGAGGGACAGCCACCAATGAAAAACTGTTTTTT. Protein product: CASSRGTATNEKLFF.

This sequence joins TRBV28 and TRBJ2-3, with 7 bases matching TRBD2. The CDR3 has 14 amino acids. V was clipped by 8 bases and J by 2 bases; unmatched bases: 7. Germline V gene lookup returns CDR1 MDHEN and CDR2 SYDVKM. CDR3 DNA sequence: TGTGCCAGCGCTGGGGAGGGGCTCACAGATACGCAGTATTTT. This codes for CASAGEGLTDTQYF.

This clonotype was seen a handful of times. V and J are TRBV6-5 and TRBJ1-3, with 7 bases lining up with TRBD1. The CDR3 length is 16 residues. V was clipped by 6 bases and J by 7 bases; unmatched bases: 15. The germline V gene encodes CDR1 MNHEY and CDR2 SVGAGI. The CDR3 here is CASSGGETGRWNTIYF. In DNA, the CDR3 is TGTGCCAGCAGCGGGGGGGAGACAGGGAGGTGGAACACCATATATTTT.

This clonotype appeared a few times. The chain employs TRBV6-4 and TRBJ1-1; TRBD1 aligns across 11 bases. Germline V gives CDR1 MRHNA, CDR2 SNTAGT. The CDR3 is 16 residues long. Here the CDR3 reads CVPLPGQGAVDTEAFF. The CDR3 coding sequence is TGTGTCCCACTCCCCGGACAGGGGGCGGTGGACACTGAAGCTTTCTTT.

This clonotype showed up many times. The V and J genes are TRBV7-9 and TRBJ1-5; D not certain. The ends were cut back, 2 bases at V and 1 base at J, with 6 bases in the middle. Germline V CDR1 and CDR2: SEHNR, FQNEAQ (reference sequence). CDR3 size: 14 residues. As DNA, the CDR3 is TGTGCCAGCAGCTTATCCAGCAGCAATCAGCCCCAGCATTTT. Its translation is CASSLSSSNQPQHF.

This clonotype has just a few counts. CDR3 bases: TGTGCCAGCAGTGAGACAGGGAACACAGATACGCAGTATTTT. Translated, it gives CASSETGNTDTQYF. The chain carries TRBV25-1 and TRBJ2-3; 7 bases agree with TRBD1. V was pared by 3 bases and J by 2 bases, with 2 bases of the junction left unmatched. Germline V CDR1 and CDR2: MGHDK, SYGVNS. This CDR3 spans 14 amino acids.

The CDR3 sequence: CASSISRGANIQYF. DNA of the CDR3: TGTGCCAGCAGCATTAGCCGGGGTGCGAACATTCAGTACTTC. The V call is TRBV11-2, the J call TRBJ2-4, with a weak D call TRBD2 (5 bases). This CDR3 region has 14 residues. Germline V gene sequence: CDR1 SGHAT, CDR2 FQNNGV. Trimming took off 5 bases at V and 7 bases at J, with 15 bases between the two ends.

The table lists this clonotype with a few counts. The chain recombines TRBV14 with TRBJ2-3, with 8 bases that match TRBD2. The length of the CDR3 is 17 residues. Germline V gene lookup returns CDR1 SGHDN and CDR2 FVKESK. V lost 4 bases and J lost 0; bases outside the gene matches: 9. The CDR3 DNA reads TGTGCCAGCAGCCCCTTTTCGGGGGGGGGAAGCACAGATACGCAGTATTTT. Protein: CASSPFSGGGSTDTQYF.

The chain links TRBV7-3 to TRBJ1-1, with a tentative D call TRBD1 (6 bases). Germline loops: CDR1 SGHTA, CDR2 FQGTGA. The V end was cut by 0 bases, the J end by 1 base, with 9 bases between. CDR3 length: 15 amino acids. CDR3 coding DNA: TGTGCCAGCAGCTTAACCAAGACAGGGAACACTGAAGCTTTCTTT. Protein: CASSLTKTGNTEAFF.

There are a few counts of this clonotype. This chain joins TRBV29-1 and TRBJ2-7; maybe TRBD1 (6 bases). Germline V lookup: CDR1 SQVTM, CDR2 ANQGSEA. The CDR3 has 13 amino acids. V lost 6 bases and J lost 4, with 16 bases in between. The CDR3 is CSVEGQGWYEQYF. The CDR3 DNA is TGCAGCGTCGAGGGGCAGGGGTGGTACGAGCAGTACTTC.

This sequence joins TRBV20-1 and TRBJ2-5; D is possibly TRBD1 or TRBD2 (5 bases each). Trimming took 5 bases from V and 5 from J, leaving 15 bases between them. CDR1 DFQATT and CDR2 SNEGSKA come from the germline V gene (reference sequence). This CDR3 is 13 amino acids long. The CDR3 reads CSARGPYRETQYF. Written as DNA, the CDR3 is TGCAGTGCTCGCGGGCCCTACAGGGAGACCCAGTACTTC.

This clonotype was picked up a small number of times. The chain recombines TRBV15 with TRBJ1-2, with D hard to call. CDR1 LNHNV and CDR2 YYDKDF come from the germline V gene (reference sequence). This CDR3 spans 15 amino acids. With 0 bases removed from V and 7 bases from J, the gap between germline ends came to 15 bases. CDR3 DNA: TGTGCCACCAGCAGAGATAAGGTGTATCCTCTTGGCTACACCTTC. It specifies CATSRDKVYPLGYTF.

This clonotype was seen only a few times. This sequence joins TRBV27 and TRBJ2-7; D is undetermined. Trimming removed 5 bases from V and 4 bases from J, with 15 bases in between. This CDR3 comprises 14 residues. Germline CDR1 reads MNHEY; CDR2 reads SMNVEV (reference sequence). The DNA for the CDR3 is TGTGCCAGCAGTATCGCGCGTGGGCCATACGAGCAGTACTTC. Translated, it gives CASSIARGPYEQYF.

The J gene is TRBJ2-5, the V gene TRBV3-1; D may be TRBD2 (6 bases). Trimming took off 0 bases at V and 1 base at J, with 12 bases between the two ends. This CDR3 has 16 amino acids. Per the germline V gene, CDR1 is LGHDT and CDR2 is YNNKEL (reference sequence). The CDR3 spells CASSQDFGGSQETQYF. The CDR3 DNA follows: TGTGCCAGCAGCCAAGATTTCGGGGGTTCCCAAGAGACCCAGTACTTC.

This clonotype turned up a few times. The J gene is TRBJ2-1, the V gene TRBV20-1; D is possibly TRBD2 (6 bases). The CDR3 loop spans 13 amino acids. Germline CDR1 is DFQATT and CDR2 is SNEGSKA (reference sequence). Trimming pared 5 bases from V and 7 bases from J, leaving 15 bases between. The CDR3 protein is CSAPGIRGNEQFF. CDR3 nucleotides: TGCAGTGCTCCTGGGATTCGGGGGAATGAGCAGTTCTTC.

The chain is built from TRBV13 and TRBJ2-7; the D gene is possibly TRBD2 (5 bases). The CDR3 is made up of 12 amino acids. Germline V lookup: CDR1 PRHDT, CDR2 FYEKMQ (reference sequence). V lost 5 bases, J lost 6 bases, and 11 bases lay in between. Here the CDR3 reads CASSNRESEQYF. CDR3 sequence (DNA): TGTGCCAGCAGCAATCGGGAATCCGAGCAGTACTTC. The variable domain in full, completed from reference TRBV13 and TRBJ2-7, reads AAGVIQSPRHLIKEKRETATLKCYPIPRHDTVYWYQQGPGQDPQFLISFYEKMQSDKGSIPDRFSAQQFSDYHSELNMSSLELGDSALYFCASSNRESEQYFGPGTRLTVT.

This clonotype was counted at least ten times. This sequence joins TRBV6-6 and TRBJ2-1, with 7 bases that match TRBD2. Germline V gene sequence: CDR1 MNHNY, CDR2 SVGAGI (reference sequence). The CDR3 loop spans 13 amino acids. V trimming: 4 bases; J trimming: 7 bases; junction bases outside the gene matches: 4. DNA for the CDR3: TGTGCCAGCAGTTTCCTAGCGGCGAATGAGCAGTTCTTC. Protein: CASSFLAANEQFF.

The table lists this clonotype with many counts. V and J are TRBV20-1 and TRBJ1-1; TRBD1 is a possible D gene (5 bases). The length of the CDR3 is 12 residues. CDR1 DFQATT and CDR2 SNEGSKA come from the germline V gene (reference sequence). V was shortened by 7 bases and J by 3 bases, with 12 bases between the two germline ends. In DNA form, the CDR3 reads TGCAGTGTTAGTCTAGGGGACACTGAAGCTTTCTTT. This encodes CSVSLGDTEAFF.

CDR3 in DNA: TGCGCCAGCAGCCAACAGCTTACAGGGGTTTACGAGCAGTACTTC. This codes for CASSQQLTGVYEQYF. The V gene is TRBV4-1, the J gene TRBJ2-7, with 7 positions matching TRBD1. V dropped 2 bases and J dropped 4; count of bases not matched to a gene: 8. CDR1 is MGHRA, CDR2 YSYEKL, per germline. The CDR3 length is 15 residues.

V and J are TRBV29-1 and TRBJ2-7; tentative D call: TRBD2 (5 bases). Trimming removed 1 base at V and 7 bases at J, with 14 bases between. CDR3 length equals 13 residues. CDR1 and CDR2 (germline): SQVTM, ANQGSEA. Here the CDR3 DNA reads TGCAGCGTTGAAGGGTTGGAGGTAGGGGAGCAGTACTTC. This translates into CSVEGLEVGEQYF.

V usage is TRBV2 and J usage is TRBJ1-5; 8 bases align to TRBD1. Germline CDR1 and CDR2: SNHLY and FYNNEI. Germline trimming cut 8 bases from V and 3 bases from J; bases unmatched to any gene: 3. This CDR3 spans 13 amino acids. Written as DNA, the CDR3 is TGTGCCAGCCGGACAGGGACCAATCAGCCCCAGCATTTT. It translates to CASRTGTNQPQHF.

This clonotype was seen a handful of times. This chain connects TRBV12-3 or TRBV12-4 to TRBJ2-3; D perhaps matches TRBD2 (7 bases). Trimming pared 5 bases from V and 4 bases from J, leaving 19 bases between. The CDR3 has 16 amino acids. The chain's CDR3 is CASSTPRGGEADTQYF. DNA for the CDR3: TGTGCCAGCAGTACCCCTAGGGGGGGCGAGGCAGATACGCAGTATTTT.

The chain recombines TRBV4-1 with TRBJ2-3, with 7 bases matching TRBD2. V lost 4 bases to trimming and J lost 1 base; unmatched junction nucleotides: 11. The CDR3 consists of 17 residues. Germline V gene sequence: CDR1 MGHRA, CDR2 YSYEKL. The CDR3 loop reads CASSPYPSSGRTDTQYF. The DNA of the CDR3 is TGCGCCAGCAGCCCCTATCCGTCTAGCGGCCGCACAGATACGCAGTATTTT.

This clonotype was recorded once. The rearrangement uses TRBV12-3 or TRBV12-4 and TRBJ2-2; TRBD2 agrees at 7 bases. Trimming cost V 3 bases and J 3 bases; bases outside gene matches: 10. There are 17 residues in the CDR3. In DNA, the CDR3 is TGTGCCAGCAGTTTTTGGGATAGCGGGCCAGACACCGGGGAGCTGTTTTTT. Translating gives CASSFWDSGPDTGELFF.

This clonotype was counted a few times. CDR3 DNA: TGTGCCAGCAGGGAGGCAGGGGAAGCTTTCTTT. It codes for CASREAGEAFF. V is TRBV7-9 and J is TRBJ1-1; weak D call: TRBD1 (5 bases). In germline, CDR1 is SEHNR, CDR2 FQNEAQ (reference sequence). V lost 6 bases and J lost 8, with 10 bases in between. CDR3 length: 11 amino acids.

This clonotype was counted a few times. The J gene is TRBJ2-3, the V gene TRBV19; 7 bases align to TRBD2. The length of the CDR3 is 13 residues. V dropped 7 bases and J dropped 6; count of bases not matched to a gene: 7. The germline V gene has CDR1 LNHDA and CDR2 SQIVND (reference sequence). The CDR3 DNA is TGTGCCAGTAACGAGCGGGGCTCCGATACGCAGTATTTT. This gives the protein CASNERGSDTQYF.

V and J are TRBV7-2 and TRBJ2-1; D gene ambiguous. CDR3 length equals 14 residues. Germline CDR1 is SGHTA and CDR2 is FQGNSA. V shed 3 bases and J shed 4 bases, with 10 bases lying between them. CDR3 sequence: CASSLGMRYNEQFF. The CDR3 nucleotides read TGTGCCAGCAGCTTGGGGATGCGGTACAATGAGCAGTTCTTC.